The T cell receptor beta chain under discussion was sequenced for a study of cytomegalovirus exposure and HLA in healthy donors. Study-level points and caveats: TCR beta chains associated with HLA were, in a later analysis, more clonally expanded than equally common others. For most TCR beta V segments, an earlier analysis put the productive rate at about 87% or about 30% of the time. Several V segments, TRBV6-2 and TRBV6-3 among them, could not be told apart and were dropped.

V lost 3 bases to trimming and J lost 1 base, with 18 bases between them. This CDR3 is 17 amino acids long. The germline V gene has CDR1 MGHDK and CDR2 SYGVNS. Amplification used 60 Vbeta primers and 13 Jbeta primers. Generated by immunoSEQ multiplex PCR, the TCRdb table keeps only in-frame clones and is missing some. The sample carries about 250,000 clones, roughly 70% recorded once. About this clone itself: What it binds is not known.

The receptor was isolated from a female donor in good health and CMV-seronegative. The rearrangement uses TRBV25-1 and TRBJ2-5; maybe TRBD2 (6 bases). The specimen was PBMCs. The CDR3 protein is CASSDPRAGLLQETQYF. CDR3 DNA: TGTGCCAGCAGTGACCCTCGGGCGGGACTCCTCCAAGAGACCCAGTACTTC.